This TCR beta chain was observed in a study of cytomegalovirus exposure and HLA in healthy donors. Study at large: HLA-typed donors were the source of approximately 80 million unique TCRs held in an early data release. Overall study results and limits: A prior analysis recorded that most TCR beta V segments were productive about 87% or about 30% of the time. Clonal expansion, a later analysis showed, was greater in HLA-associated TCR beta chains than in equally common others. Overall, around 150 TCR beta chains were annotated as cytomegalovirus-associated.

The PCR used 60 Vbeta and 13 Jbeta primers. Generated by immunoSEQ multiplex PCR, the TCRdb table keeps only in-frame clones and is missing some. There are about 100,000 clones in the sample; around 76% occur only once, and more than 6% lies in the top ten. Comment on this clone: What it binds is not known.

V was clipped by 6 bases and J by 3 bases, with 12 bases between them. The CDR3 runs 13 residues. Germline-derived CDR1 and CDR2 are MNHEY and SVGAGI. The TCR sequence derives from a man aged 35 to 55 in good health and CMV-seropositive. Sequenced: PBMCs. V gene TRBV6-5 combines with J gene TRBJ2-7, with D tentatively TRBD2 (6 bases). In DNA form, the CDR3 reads TGTGCCAGCAGGCGGGACGGACACTACGAGCAGTACTTC. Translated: CASRRDGHYEQYF.